These 26 T cell receptor beta chains were sequenced from one sample in a study of T cell repertoires in cytomegalovirus infection. TCRdb reanalysed the reads using MiXCR and keeps one entry per CDR3 protein. In the table there are some 800,000 distinct CDR3 sequences, about 31% of which are singletons. Their specific antigens are unknown. The source material was cultured CD8+ T cells from PBMCs, sampled from culture after CMV antigen stimulation. These TCRs come from a human donor in good health (CMV status not recorded). Some clones in this sample may be carry-over from other donors' samples.

V and J are TRBV27 and TRBJ1-5, with TRBD1 identical over 9 bases. CDR1 is MNHEY and CDR2 is SMNVEV in the germline V gene (reference sequence). The CDR3 consists of 13 residues. Losses at the gene ends were 10 bases for V and 4 bases for J; bases not matched to a gene: 5. In DNA form, the CDR3 reads TGTGCCACTGGACAGGGGTGGAATCAGCCCCAGCATTTT. This sequence encodes CATGQGWNQPQHF.

J is TRBJ1-2 and V is TRBV24-1; 7 bases are a match to TRBD1. The J segment lost 4 bases and the V segment lost 4 bases, leaving 5 bases of the junction unmatched. CDR1 and CDR2 from the germline V gene are KGHDR and SFDVKD. The CDR3 is 14 amino acids. Here the CDR3 reads CATSDRHRGYGYTF. The DNA for the CDR3 is TGTGCCACCAGTGACCGGCACAGGGGCTATGGCTACACCTTC.

This clonotype was detected a few times. The chain couples TRBV29-1 to TRBJ1-2; a weak D match, TRBD1 (6 bases). CDR1 SQVTM and CDR2 ANQGSEA come from the germline V gene. Trimming cost V 7 bases and J 4 bases, with 16 bases left between them. This CDR3 is 13 amino acids long. In DNA, the CDR3 is TGCAGCGCAGACGGGGGGGGCGCCTATGGCTACACCTTC. Protein: CSADGGGAYGYTF. The entire variable domain, with the rest obtained from reference TRBV29-1 and TRBJ1-2, is as follows: SAVISQKPSRDICQRGTSLTIQCQVDSQVTMMFWYRQQPGQSLTLIATANQGSEATYESGFVIDKFPISRPNLTFSTLTVSNMSPEDSSIYLCSADGGGAYGYTFGSGTRLTVV.

This clonotype was found a few times. The gene calls are TRBV7-8 and TRBJ2-2; D is possibly TRBD1 or TRBD2 (5 bases each). Germline V gives CDR1 SGHVS, CDR2 FQNEAQ. The CDR3 runs to 15 residues. V was trimmed by 1 base and J by 6 bases, leaving 12 bases between them. As DNA, the CDR3 is TGTGCCAGCAGCTTAGGGTGGCGAGGGGCCGGGGAGCTGTTTTTT. Its translation: CASSLGWRGAGELFF.

Comment on this clonotype: The junction differs from germline at one of its ends, possibly a read error. The chain carries TRBV7-4 and TRBJ1-5; weak D call: TRBD1 (5 bases). Germline CDR1 SGHVT, CDR2 SQSDAQ. The CDR3 is 14 amino acids. The CDR3 nucleotides are TGTACCAGCAGCTCCCAGGGCCCCAATCAGCCCCAGCATTTT. Amino acid sequence: CTSSSQGPNQPQHF.

Turning to this clonotype: A much larger clonotype is one base distant, so this may be a read error. The chain has TRBV7-9 and TRBJ2-1; TRBD2 matches 11 bases. The V gene's germline CDR1 is SEHNR and CDR2 FQNEAQ (reference sequence). The CDR3 covers 17 residues. The CDR3 coding sequence is TGTGGCAGCAGCTCCCCCTTAGCGGGGGGGCCGAGGAATGAGCAGTTCTTC. This gives the protein CGSSSPLAGGPRNEQFF.

Note on this clonotype: At one boundary the junction diverges from the germline segment, which might be a read error. The chain carries TRBV7-6 and TRBJ2-6; no firm D call. The CDR3 totals 14 residues. Germline V gene lookup returns CDR1 SGHVS and CDR2 FNYEAQ. The CDR3 nucleotides read TGTACCAGCAGCTGGGACTCTGGGGCCAACGTCCTGACTTTC. Encoded protein: CTSSWDSGANVLTF.

This chain uses TRBV14 with TRBJ1-1, with TRBD1 matching 9 bases. CDR1 is SGHDN, CDR2 FVKESK, per germline. CDR3 length equals 18 residues. J gave up 6 bases and V 4 bases, and 18 bases lay outside the gene matches. The CDR3 DNA sequence: TGTGCCAGCAGCCCCCAGTGGGGATGGGACAGGGCGTCCGCTGAAGCTTTCTTT. Translation gives CASSPQWGWDRASAEAFF.

The J gene is TRBJ1-1, the V gene TRBV20-1; maybe TRBD1 (5 bases). CDR1 is DFQATT and CDR2 is SNEGSKA in the germline V gene (reference sequence). The CDR3 spans 15 residues. Trimming took 0 bases from V and 1 from J, leaving 12 bases between them. The CDR3 DNA reads as TGCAGTGCTAGAGATCTCTTAGGGACGAACACTGAAGCTTTCTTT. This sequence encodes CSARDLLGTNTEAFF.

In this sample, this clonotype turned up a few times. The J gene is TRBJ2-2, the V gene TRBV24-1; D unclear. V lost 6 bases to trimming and J lost 7 bases, with 5 bases between them. CDR1 and CDR2 (germline): KGHDR, SFDVKD. The CDR3 is 11 amino acids. Here the CDR3 reads CATSFGGELFF. CDR3 bases: TGTGCCACCAGTTTCGGCGGGGAGCTGTTTTTT.

Here the CDR3 reads CASSPSPSGANVLTF. For the CDR3, the DNA is TGTGCCAGCAGTCCGTCCCCCTCTGGGGCCAACGTCCTGACTTTC. The chain is built from TRBV27 and TRBJ2-6, with D uncertain. V was shortened by 5 bases and J by 0 bases, with 8 bases between the two germline ends. The CDR3 runs 15 residues. Germline values: CDR1 MNHEY, CDR2 SMNVEV (reference sequence).

The chain has TRBV6-2 or TRBV6-3 and TRBJ1-2; maybe TRBD1 (5 bases). The germline CDR1 and CDR2 sequences are MNHEY and SVGEGT. The CDR3 runs 12 residues. The V end lost 8 bases, the J end lost 4 bases, and 11 bases lay between the germline ends. CDR3 in DNA: TGTGCCAGCCACAGAGGGGCCTATGGCTACACCTTC. Amino acid sequence: CASHRGAYGYTF.

Regarding this clonotype: At one boundary the junction diverges from the germline segment, which might be a read error. The rearrangement joins TRBV27 to TRBJ2-5; the match to TRBD2 covers 8 bases. Germline CDR1 reads MNHEY; CDR2 reads SMNVEV (reference sequence). This CDR3 comprises 13 residues. The DNA for the CDR3 is TGTGTCAGCAGTCCGGGGGGGACGGAGACCCAGTACTTC. Its protein is CVSSPGGTETQYF.

In its sample, this clonotype was seen a few times. The chain joins TRBV28 to TRBJ2-2; weak D call: TRBD2 (7 bases). Trimming removed 2 bases from V and 3 bases from J, with 13 bases in between. Germline V gives CDR1 MDHEN, CDR2 SYDVKM. This CDR3 comprises 16 residues. CDR3 residues: CASSLPGEGDTGELFF. As DNA, the CDR3 is TGTGCCAGCAGTTTACCCGGGGAGGGGGACACCGGGGAGCTGTTTTTT.

The chain carries TRBV7-9 and TRBJ2-3; 8 nucleotides align to TRBD2. The CDR3 loop spans 16 amino acids. Unmatched junction bases numbered 7, after V lost 2 bases and J lost 3 bases. Germline CDR1 and CDR2: SEHNR and FQNEAQ (reference sequence). The CDR3 loop reads CASSLLTGGPTDTQYF. DNA for the CDR3: TGTGCCAGCAGCTTACTGACGGGGGGGCCTACAGATACGCAGTATTTT.

The chain joins TRBV12-3 or TRBV12-4 to TRBJ2-2, with D tentatively TRBD1 (5 bases). The V and J ends lost 5 bases and 12 bases respectively, with 7 bases between them. This CDR3 is built from 10 residues. DNA of the CDR3: TGTGCCAGCAGTAGGGGCCAGCTGTTTTTT. As protein: CASSRGQLFF.

This sequence joins TRBV19 and TRBJ2-7; D is ambiguous. The germline V and J ends were trimmed by 8 bases and 0 bases, with 17 bases remaining between them. This CDR3 comprises 15 residues. CDR1 is LNHDA, CDR2 SQIVND, per germline (reference sequence). For the CDR3, the DNA is TGTGCCAGTCGTCCCTACAATCGGGCCTCCTACGAGCAGTACTTC. Translating gives CASRPYNRASYEQYF. Full variable domain (outside the CDR3, taken from reference TRBV19 and TRBJ2-7): DGGITQSPKYLFRKEGQNVTLSCEQNLNHDAMYWYRQDPGQGLRLIYYSQIVNDFQKGDIAEGYSVSREKKESFPLTVTSAQKNPTAFYLCASRPYNRASYEQYFGPGTRLTVT.

This clonotype was seen more than once but under ten times. This chain connects TRBV7-8 to TRBJ2-7; 7 bases fit TRBD1. Germline values: CDR1 SGHVS, CDR2 FQNEAQ. Trimming cost V 5 bases and J 1 base; bases outside gene matches: 2. The CDR3 runs to 13 residues. The CDR3 DNA follows: TGTGCCAGCAGCGGACAGGAATCCTACGAGCAGTACTTC. As protein: CASSGQESYEQYF. Full variable domain (outside the CDR3, taken from reference TRBV7-8 and TRBJ2-7): GAGVSQSPRYKVAKRGQDVALRCDPISGHVSLFWYQQALGQGPEFLTYFQNEAQLDKSGLPSDRFFAERPEGSVSTLKIQRTQQEDSAVYLCASSGQESYEQYFGPGTRLTVT.

V usage is TRBV7-6 and J usage is TRBJ1-4; D is unclear. The CDR3 runs 15 residues. CDR1 and CDR2 (germline): SGHVS, FNYEAQ. Between the trimmed V and J ends, which lost 2 bases and 3 bases, there was a span of 10 bases. CDR3: CASSLFNRPNEKLFF. In DNA form, the CDR3 reads TGTGCCAGCAGCTTATTTAACAGACCTAATGAAAAACTGTTTTTT.

The gene calls are TRBV14 and TRBJ1-2; a weak D match, TRBD1 (5 bases). This CDR3 spans 14 amino acids. CDR1 and CDR2 from the germline V gene are SGHDN and FVKESK. V was cut by 0 bases and J by 7 bases, with 12 bases left in between. CDR3 nucleotides: TGTGCCAGCAGCCAAGATTATATACAGGTTGGCTACACCTTC. This gives the protein CASSQDYIQVGYTF.

The chain combines TRBV19 with TRBJ1-1, with 7 nucleotides matching TRBD1. This CDR3 comprises 14 residues. From germline, CDR1 is LNHDA and CDR2 SQIVND (reference sequence). With 6 bases clipped from V and 0 bases from J, the junction kept 4 bases outside the gene matches. The CDR3: CASRPTGLNTEAFF. In DNA form, the CDR3 reads TGTGCCAGTAGGCCGACAGGGCTGAACACTGAAGCTTTCTTT.

The genes are TRBV6-2 or TRBV6-3 and TRBJ2-1, with a weak D call TRBD2 (6 bases). CDR1 and CDR2 (germline): MNHEY, SVGEGT. Trimming left V 10 bases short and J 7 bases short, with 20 bases between. The CDR3 has 14 residues. For the CDR3, the DNA is TGTGCCATCTCCGGTCGCGCGGAGGGTAATGAGCAGTTCTTC. It is translated as CAISGRAEGNEQFF.

This clonotype was picked up many times. V is TRBV12-3 or TRBV12-4 and J is TRBJ1-1, with unresolved D. V shed 5 bases and J shed 5 bases, with 12 bases lying between them. CDR3 length: 13 amino acids. The CDR3 DNA sequence: TGTGCCAGCAGTAACTCGGGTCGAACTGAAGCTTTCTTT. This codes for CASSNSGRTEAFF.

This clonotype was detected many times. V and J are TRBV11-1 and TRBJ1-1, with unresolved D. The CDR3 has 12 residues. The V and J ends lost 2 bases and 7 bases respectively, with 8 bases between them. Germline V lookup: CDR1 SGHAT, CDR2 FQDESV (reference sequence). In nucleotides, the CDR3 is TGTGCCAGCAGCTTATCTGGGAATGAAGCTTTCTTT. Translation gives CASSLSGNEAFF.

This clonotype showed up just a few times. This sequence joins TRBV12-3 or TRBV12-4 and TRBJ1-3; D is ambiguous. The CDR3 spans 11 residues. The ends were cut back, 3 bases at V and 7 bases at J, with 4 bases in the middle. The CDR3 loop reads CASSFSNTIYF. CDR3 sequence (DNA): TGTGCCAGCAGTTTCTCTAACACCATATATTTT.

This rearrangement joins TRBV19 to TRBJ2-1; 8 nucleotides align to TRBD2. The CDR3 runs to 15 residues. Germline V gene sequence: CDR1 LNHDA, CDR2 SQIVND (reference sequence). The V segment lost 5 bases and the J segment 6 bases; nucleotides outside the gene matches: 9. The CDR3 DNA reads as TGTGCCAGTAGTCGGGGGGGGGGCCCCCGCAATGAGCAGTTCTTC. Residues: CASSRGGGPRNEQFF. The whole variable domain, remainder taken from reference TRBV19 and TRBJ2-1, is DGGITQSPKYLFRKEGQNVTLSCEQNLNHDAMYWYRQDPGQGLRLIYYSQIVNDFQKGDIAEGYSVSREKKESFPLTVTSAQKNPTAFYLCASSRGGGPRNEQFFGPGTRLTVL.